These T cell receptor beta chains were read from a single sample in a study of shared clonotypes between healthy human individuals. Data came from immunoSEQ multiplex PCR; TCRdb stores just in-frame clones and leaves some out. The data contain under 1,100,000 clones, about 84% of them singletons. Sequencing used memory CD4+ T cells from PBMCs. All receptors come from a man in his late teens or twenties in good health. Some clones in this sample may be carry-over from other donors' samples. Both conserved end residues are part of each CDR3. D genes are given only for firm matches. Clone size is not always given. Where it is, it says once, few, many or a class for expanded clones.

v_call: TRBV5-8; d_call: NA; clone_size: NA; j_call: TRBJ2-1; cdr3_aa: CASSPLGGGYNEQFF; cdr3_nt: TGTGCCAGCAGCCCGCTAGGGGGGGGTTACAATGAGCAGTTCTTC
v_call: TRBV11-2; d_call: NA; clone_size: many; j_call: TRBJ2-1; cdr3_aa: CASSSNPMGGQFF; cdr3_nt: TGTGCCAGCAGCTCCAACCCAATGGGCGGGCAGTTCTTC
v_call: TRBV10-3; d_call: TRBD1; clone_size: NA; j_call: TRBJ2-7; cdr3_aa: CAISEDRGRLREQYF; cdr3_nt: TGTGCCATCAGTGAAGACAGGGGGCGTCTTCGGGAGCAGTACTTC
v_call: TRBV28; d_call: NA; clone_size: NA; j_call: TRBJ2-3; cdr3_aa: CASSLPGTPGSTQYF; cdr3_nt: TGTGCCAGCAGTTTACCCGGGACTCCCGGGAGTACGCAGTATTTT
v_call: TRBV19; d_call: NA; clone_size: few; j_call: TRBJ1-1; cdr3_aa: CASSVLTGLDTEAFF; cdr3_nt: TGTGCCAGTAGTGTCTTGACAGGTCTGGACACTGAAGCTTTCTTT
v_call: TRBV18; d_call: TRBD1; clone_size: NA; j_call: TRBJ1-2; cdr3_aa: CASSPPTRGLYGYTF; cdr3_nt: TGTGCCAGCTCACCACCGACCAGGGGGTTGTATGGCTACACCTTC
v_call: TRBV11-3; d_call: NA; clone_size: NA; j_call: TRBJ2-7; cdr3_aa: CASSLANGAYEQYF; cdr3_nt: TGTGCCAGCAGCTTGGCCAACGGGGCCTACGAGCAGTACTTC
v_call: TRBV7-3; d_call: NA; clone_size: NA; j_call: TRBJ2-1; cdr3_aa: CASSLTGSGVNEQFF; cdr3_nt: TGTGCCAGCAGCTTGACGGGTAGTGGGGTCAATGAGCAGTTCTTC
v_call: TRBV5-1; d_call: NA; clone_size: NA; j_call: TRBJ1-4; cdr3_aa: CASSSGLKGEKLFF; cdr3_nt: TGCGCCAGCAGCTCGGGACTCAAAGGCGAAAAACTGTTTTTT
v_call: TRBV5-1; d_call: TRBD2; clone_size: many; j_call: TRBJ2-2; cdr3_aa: CASSQRDSNTGELFF; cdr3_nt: TGCGCCAGCAGCCAGCGGGATTCGAACACCGGGGAGCTGTTTTTT
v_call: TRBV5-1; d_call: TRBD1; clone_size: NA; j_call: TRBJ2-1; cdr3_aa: CASSLGDRDHNEQFF; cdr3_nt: TGCGCCAGCAGCTTGGGGGACAGGGACCACAATGAGCAGTTCTTC
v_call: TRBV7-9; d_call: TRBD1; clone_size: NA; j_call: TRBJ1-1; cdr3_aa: CASSSGGGTEAFF; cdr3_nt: TGTGCCAGCAGTTCAGGGGGTGGGACTGAAGCTTTCTTT
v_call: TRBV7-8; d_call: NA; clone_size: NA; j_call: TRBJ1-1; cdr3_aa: CASSPTTLTTEAFF; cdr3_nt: TGTGCCAGCAGCCCAACCACCCTCACCACTGAAGCTTTCTTT
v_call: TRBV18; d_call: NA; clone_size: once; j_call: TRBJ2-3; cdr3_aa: CASSPTGNSGTQYF; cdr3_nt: TGTGCCAGCTCACCTACAGGGAATTCGGGTACGCAGTATTTT
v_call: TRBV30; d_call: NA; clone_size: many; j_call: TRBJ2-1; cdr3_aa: CAWSQAVEQFF; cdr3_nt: TGTGCCTGGTCACAAGCGGTTGAGCAGTTCTTC
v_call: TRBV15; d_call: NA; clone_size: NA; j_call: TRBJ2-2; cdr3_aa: CATSRDRAGELFF; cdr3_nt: TGTGCCACCAGCAGAGATCGAGCCGGGGAGCTGTTTTTT
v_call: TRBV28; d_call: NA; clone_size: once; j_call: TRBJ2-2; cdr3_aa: CASSSGQNTGELFF; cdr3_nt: TGTGCCAGCAGTTCAGGCCAGAACACCGGGGAGCTGTTTTTT
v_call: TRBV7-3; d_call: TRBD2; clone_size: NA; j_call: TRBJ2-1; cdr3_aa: CASSWGLAAVNEQFF; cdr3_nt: TGTGCCAGCAGCTGGGGACTAGCGGCTGTTAATGAGCAGTTCTTC
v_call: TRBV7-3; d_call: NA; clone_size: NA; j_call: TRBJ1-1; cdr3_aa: CASSIPLGENTEAFF; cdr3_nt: TGTGCCAGCAGCATCCCTTTGGGGGAGAACACTGAAGCTTTCTTT
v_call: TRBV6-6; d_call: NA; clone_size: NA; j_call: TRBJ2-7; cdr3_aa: CASRGQPGPYEQYF; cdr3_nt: TGTGCCAGCAGAGGACAGCCGGGACCCTACGAGCAGTACTTC
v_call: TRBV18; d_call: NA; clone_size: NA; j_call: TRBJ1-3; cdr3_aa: CASSPRQEGNTIYF; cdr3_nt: TGTGCCAGCTCACCACGACAAGAAGGGAACACCATATATTTT
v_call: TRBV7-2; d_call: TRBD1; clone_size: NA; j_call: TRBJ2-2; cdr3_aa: CASSLGQGRDTGELFF; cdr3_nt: TGTGCCAGCAGCTTAGGACAGGGGCGGGACACCGGGGAGCTGTTTTTT
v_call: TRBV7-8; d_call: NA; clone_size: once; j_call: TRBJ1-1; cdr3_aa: CASSLEASGIRTEAFF; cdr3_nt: TGTGCCAGCAGCTTAGAGGCGTCGGGGATAAGGACTGAAGCTTTCTTT
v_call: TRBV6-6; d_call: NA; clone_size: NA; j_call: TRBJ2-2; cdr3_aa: CASIRADANTGELLF; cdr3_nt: TGTGCCAGCATCAGAGCGGACGCGAACACCGGGGAGCTGCTTTTT
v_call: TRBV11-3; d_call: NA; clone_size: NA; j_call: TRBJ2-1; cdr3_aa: CASSPLTSAEQFF; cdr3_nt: TGTGCCAGCAGCCCCTTAACTAGTGCTGAGCAGTTCTTC
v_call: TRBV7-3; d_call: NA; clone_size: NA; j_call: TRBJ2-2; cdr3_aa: CASSLLGSPGELFF; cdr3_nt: TGTGCCAGCAGCTTGCTGGGTAGTCCCGGGGAGCTGTTTTTT
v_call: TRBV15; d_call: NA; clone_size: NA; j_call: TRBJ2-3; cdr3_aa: CATSRDTNTDTQYF; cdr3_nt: TGTGCCACCAGCAGAGATACAAACACAGATACGCAGTATTTT
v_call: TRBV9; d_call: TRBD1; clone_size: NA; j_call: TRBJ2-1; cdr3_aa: CASSARDSLGYNEQFF; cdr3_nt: TGTGCCAGCAGCGCCCGGGACAGCCTGGGGTACAATGAGCAGTTCTTC
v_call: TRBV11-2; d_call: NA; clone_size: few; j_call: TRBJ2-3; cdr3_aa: CASNQGLRTDTQYF; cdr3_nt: TGTGCCAGCAACCAGGGACTCCGCACAGATACGCAGTATTTT